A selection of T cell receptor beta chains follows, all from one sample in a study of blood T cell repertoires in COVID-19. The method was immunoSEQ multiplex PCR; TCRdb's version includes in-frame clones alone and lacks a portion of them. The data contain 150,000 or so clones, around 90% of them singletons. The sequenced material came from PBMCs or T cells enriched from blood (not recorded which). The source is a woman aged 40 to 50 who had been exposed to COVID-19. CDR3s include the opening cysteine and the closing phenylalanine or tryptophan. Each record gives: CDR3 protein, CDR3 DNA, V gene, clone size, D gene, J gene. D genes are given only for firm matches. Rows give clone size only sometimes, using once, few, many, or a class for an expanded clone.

CDR3: CASSIRLAGGDQFF
DNA: TGTGCCAGTAGTATAAGACTAGCTGGGGGTGACCAGTTCTTC
V: TRBV19
size: .
D: TRBD2
J: TRBJ2-1

CDR3: CASSTGQGAMNTEAFF
DNA: TGCGCCAGCAGCACAGGGCAGGGGGCCATGAACACTGAAGCTTTCTTT
V: TRBV4-1
size: .
D: TRBD1
J: TRBJ1-1

CDR3: CASSQRTGVRGGGYTF
DNA: TGTGCCAGCAGCCAAAGAACAGGGGTTAGGGGTGGTGGCTACACCTTC
V: TRBV3-1/TRBV3-2
size: .
D: TRBD1
J: TRBJ1-2

CDR3: CASSSVDRNTEAFF
DNA: TGCGCCAGCAGCTCCGTCGACAGGAACACTGAAGCTTTCTTT
V: TRBV5-1
size: .
D: .
J: TRBJ1-1

CDR3: CASSPLRRLAHYNEQFF
DNA: TGTGCCAGCTCACCACTTCGGCGACTAGCGCACTACAATGAGCAGTTCTTC
V: TRBV18
size: .
D: TRBD2
J: TRBJ2-1

CDR3: CASTSQGANTEAFF
DNA: TGCGCCAGCACCTCACAGGGGGCAAACACTGAAGCTTTCTTT
V: TRBV5-1
size: .
D: TRBD1
J: TRBJ1-1

CDR3: CASSPPGGHGTGELFF
DNA: TGTGCCAGTAGTCCACCAGGGGGCCATGGCACCGGGGAGCTGTTTTTT
V: TRBV19
size: .
D: TRBD1
J: TRBJ2-2

CDR3: CASSLVLAGGTYEQYF
DNA: TGTGCCAGCAGTTTGGTCCTAGCGGGAGGTACCTACGAGCAGTACTTC
V: TRBV27
size: .
D: TRBD2
J: TRBJ2-7

CDR3: CASNDGRTSGRASSSYNEQFF
DNA: TGCGCCAGCAACGACGGGCGGACTAGCGGGAGGGCCTCGAGCTCCTACAATGAGCAGTTCTTC
V: TRBV5-1
size: .
D: TRBD2
J: TRBJ2-1

CDR3: CATSGSTGSDTQYF
DNA: TGTGCCACCAGTGGATCGACAGGGTCAGATACGCAGTATTTT
V: TRBV24-1
size: .
D: TRBD1
J: TRBJ2-3

CDR3: CASSPNPGNTEAFF
DNA: TGCGCCAGCAGCCCTAACCCCGGGAACACTGAAGCTTTCTTT
V: TRBV5-1
size: .
D: .
J: TRBJ1-1

CDR3: CASSFAPSAYGYTF
DNA: TGTGCCAGCAGTTTCGCCCCGAGCGCCTATGGCTACACCTTC
V: TRBV28
size: .
D: .
J: TRBJ1-2

CDR3: CASKRQGMANTQYF
DNA: TGTGCCAGCAAGAGACAGGGGATGGCGAATACGCAGTATTTT
V: TRBV28
size: .
D: TRBD1
J: TRBJ2-3

CDR3: CASSPRTGRSGYTF
DNA: TGTGCCAGCAGCCCCCGGACAGGGCGCTCTGGCTACACCTTC
V: TRBV7-2
size: .
D: TRBD1
J: TRBJ1-2

CDR3: CASSNLDRVGITLHF
DNA: TGTGCCAGCAGCAACCTCGACAGGGTTGGGATCACCCTCCACTTT
V: TRBV21-1
size: .
D: .
J: TRBJ1-6

CDR3: CASSSLDYGYTF
DNA: TGTGCCAGCAGCTCGTTAGATTATGGCTACACCTTC
V: TRBV5-4
size: .
D: .
J: TRBJ1-2

CDR3: CAISDAFSGTGTSEQYF
DNA: TGTGCCATCAGTGATGCTTTCTCCGGGACAGGGACTAGCGAGCAGTACTTC
V: TRBV10-3
size: medium-sized
D: .
J: TRBJ2-7

CDR3: CASSLYRVEDTQYF
DNA: TGTGCCAGCAGCTTGTACAGGGTGGAGGATACGCAGTATTTT
V: TRBV5-4
size: .
D: .
J: TRBJ2-3

CDR3: CASSQDALSSYNEQFF
DNA: TGTGCCAGCAGCCAAGACGCCTTGAGCTCCTACAATGAGCAGTTCTTC
V: TRBV3-1/TRBV3-2
size: .
D: .
J: TRBJ2-1

CDR3: CASSLRDSTLTGYGYTF
DNA: TGCGCCAGCAGCCTCCGGGACAGCACTCTCACGGGGTATGGCTACACCTTC
V: TRBV4-1
size: .
D: TRBD1
J: TRBJ1-2

CDR3: CASSIGTSGTLGGELFF
DNA: TGTGCCAGCAGCATCGGGACTAGCGGGACCTTAGGCGGGGAGCTGTTTTTT
V: TRBV9
size: .
D: TRBD2
J: TRBJ2-2

CDR3: CASKGGAPEAFF
DNA: TGTGCCAGCAAGGGGGGGGCCCCTGAAGCTTTCTTT
V: TRBV27
size: .
D: .
J: TRBJ1-1

CDR3: CASSSWVRGTGGYTF
DNA: TGTGCCAGCAGTTCATGGGTCAGGGGGACTGGAGGCTACACCTTC
V: TRBV28
size: few
D: TRBD1
J: TRBJ1-2

CDR3: CASSPGLPPNSPLHF
DNA: TGTGCCAGCAGTCCGGGACTGCCACCCAATTCACCCCTCCACTTT
V: TRBV7-2
size: .
D: .
J: TRBJ1-6

CDR3: CASSQEVTGDTEAFF
DNA: TGCGCCAGCAGCCAAGAAGTGACAGGTGACACTGAAGCTTTCTTT
V: TRBV4-1
size: .
D: .
J: TRBJ1-1

CDR3: CASSFVAGQYEQYF
DNA: TGTGCCAGCAGCTTCGTAGCGGGACAGTACGAGCAGTACTTC
V: TRBV5-7
size: many
D: .
J: TRBJ2-7

CDR3: CASSEAAGGEQYF
DNA: TGTGCCAGCAGTGAAGCTGCAGGGGGCGAGCAGTACTTC
V: TRBV2
size: .
D: TRBD1
J: TRBJ2-7

CDR3: CASSRLAGGLNEQFF
DNA: TGTGCCAGCAGCCGACTAGCGGGAGGGCTCAATGAGCAGTTCTTC
V: TRBV3-1/TRBV3-2
size: .
D: TRBD2
J: TRBJ2-1

CDR3: CASSQERGGSGANVLTF
DNA: TGTGCCAGCAGCCAAGAAAGGGGGGGCTCTGGGGCCAACGTCCTGACTTTC
V: TRBV14
size: .
D: .
J: TRBJ2-6

CDR3: CASSFQLGRAEAFF
DNA: TGTGCCAGCAGTTTTCAGTTAGGCCGGGCTGAAGCTTTCTTT
V: TRBV28
size: .
D: .
J: TRBJ1-1

CDR3: CASSPGTSGRGEQFF
DNA: TGTGCCAGCAGTCCAGGGACTAGCGGGAGAGGTGAGCAGTTCTTC
V: TRBV27
size: .
D: TRBD2
J: TRBJ2-1

CDR3: CASSSSQGNSGNTIYF
DNA: TGTGCCAGCAGCTCAAGTCAGGGGAACTCTGGAAACACCATATATTTT
V: TRBV7-2
size: .
D: .
J: TRBJ1-3

CDR3: CAISERQGVAGNTIYF
DNA: TGTGCCATCAGTGAAAGGCAGGGGGTGGCTGGAAACACCATATATTTT
V: TRBV10-3
size: few
D: TRBD1
J: TRBJ1-3

CDR3: CASSPGGVGRSGELFF
DNA: TGTGCCAGTAGTCCCGGAGGGGTCGGGAGGTCCGGGGAGCTGTTTTTT
V: TRBV19
size: .
D: TRBD2
J: TRBJ2-2

CDR3: CASSADRGSEQYF
DNA: TGTGCCAGCAGCGCCGACAGGGGGAGCGAGCAGTACTTC
V: TRBV13
size: .
D: TRBD1
J: TRBJ2-7

CDR3: CASSPRTEAGGRQFF
DNA: TGTGCCAGCAGCCCCCGTACGGAAGCGGGAGGGCGACAGTTCTTC
V: TRBV3-1/TRBV3-2
size: .
D: TRBD2
J: TRBJ2-1

CDR3: CASSESGGGSNEQFF
DNA: TGTGCCAGCAGTGAGAGCGGGGGGGGAAGCAATGAGCAGTTCTTC
V: TRBV6-1
size: .
D: TRBD2
J: TRBJ2-1